The T cell receptor beta chain described here comes from a study of blood T cell repertoires in COVID-19. On the study more broadly: The cDNA or gDNA used as material had been derived from T cells, B-cell-depleted T cells, or PBMCs.

Sequencing used immunoSEQ multiplex PCR; TCRdb keeps in-frame clones, though not all of them. The profile covers under 350,000 clones, with 80% to 90% appearing a single time and 4% to 5.5% taken by the ten largest. J lost 3 bases, V lost 5 bases, and 10 bases had no gene match. The CDR3 is 16 amino acids. The sequence derives from a woman in her 40s with acute COVID-19. The rearrangement uses TRBV23-1 and TRBJ2-3; 8 positions match TRBD1. TRBV23-1 is given ORF status, its function remaining uncertain. Sequences were obtained from PBMCs or T cells enriched from blood (not recorded which). CDR3 in amino acids: CASSKGTRQGTDTQYF. The CDR3 region has the DNA TGCGCCAGCAGTAAAGGCACGAGACAGGGGACAGATACGCAGTATTTT.